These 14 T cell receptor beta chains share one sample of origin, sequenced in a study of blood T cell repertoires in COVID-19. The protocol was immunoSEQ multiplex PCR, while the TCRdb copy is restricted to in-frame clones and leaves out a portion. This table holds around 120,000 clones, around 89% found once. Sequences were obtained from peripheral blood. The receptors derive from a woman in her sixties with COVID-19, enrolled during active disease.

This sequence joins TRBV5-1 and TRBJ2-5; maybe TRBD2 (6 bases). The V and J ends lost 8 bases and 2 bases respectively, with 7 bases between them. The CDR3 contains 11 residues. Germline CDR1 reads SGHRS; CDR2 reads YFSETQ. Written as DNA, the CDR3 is TGCGCCAGTCGGGAGCAAGAGACCCAGTACTTC. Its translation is CASREQETQYF.

The CDR3 region has the DNA TGCGCCAGCAGCTTAGCGGGAACCGGCACAGATACGCAGTATTTT. It encodes CASSLAGTGTDTQYF. The rearrangement uses TRBV5-1 and TRBJ2-3; 7 nucleotides align to TRBD2. Germline V lookup: CDR1 SGHRS, CDR2 YFSETQ. The CDR3 sequence is 15 residues long. V was pared by 2 bases and J by 1 base, with 4 bases of the junction left unmatched.

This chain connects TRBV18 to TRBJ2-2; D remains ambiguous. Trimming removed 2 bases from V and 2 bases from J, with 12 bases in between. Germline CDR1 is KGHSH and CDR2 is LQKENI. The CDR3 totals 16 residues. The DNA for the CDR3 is TGTGCCAGCTCACCAGCAGGAAGGTCCAACACCGGGGAGCTGTTTTTT. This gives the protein CASSPAGRSNTGELFF.

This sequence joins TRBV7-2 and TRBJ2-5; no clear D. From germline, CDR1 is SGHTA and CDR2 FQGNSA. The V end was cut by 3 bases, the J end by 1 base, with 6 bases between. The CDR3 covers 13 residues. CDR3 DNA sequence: TGTGCCAGCAGCTTCCGTCGCCAAGAGACCCAGTACTTC. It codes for CASSFRRQETQYF.

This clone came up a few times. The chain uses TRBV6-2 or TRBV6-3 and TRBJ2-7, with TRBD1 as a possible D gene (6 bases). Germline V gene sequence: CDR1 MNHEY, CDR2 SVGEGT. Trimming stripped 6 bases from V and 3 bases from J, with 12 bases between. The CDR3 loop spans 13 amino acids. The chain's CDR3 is CASSSTGFYEQYF. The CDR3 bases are TGTGCCAGCAGCTCGACAGGATTCTACGAGCAGTACTTC.

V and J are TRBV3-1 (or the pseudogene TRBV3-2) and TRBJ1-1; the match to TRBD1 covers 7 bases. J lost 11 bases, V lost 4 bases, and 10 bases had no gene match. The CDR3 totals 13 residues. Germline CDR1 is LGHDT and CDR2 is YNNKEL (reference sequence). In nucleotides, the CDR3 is TGTGCCAGCAGCCTTAAGGGGGCACCCGGGGCTTTCTTT. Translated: CASSLKGAPGAFF.

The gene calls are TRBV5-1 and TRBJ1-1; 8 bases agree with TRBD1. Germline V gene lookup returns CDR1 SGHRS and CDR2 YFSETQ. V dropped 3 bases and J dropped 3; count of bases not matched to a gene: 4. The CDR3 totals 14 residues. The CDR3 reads CASSSQGADTEAFF. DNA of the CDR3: TGCGCCAGCAGCTCGCAGGGGGCGGACACTGAAGCTTTCTTT.

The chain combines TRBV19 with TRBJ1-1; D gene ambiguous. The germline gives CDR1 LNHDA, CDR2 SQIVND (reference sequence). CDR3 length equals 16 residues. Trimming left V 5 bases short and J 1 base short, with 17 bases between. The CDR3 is CASSEVPQRGNTEAFF. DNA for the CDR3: TGTGCCAGTAGTGAAGTACCCCAAAGAGGGAACACTGAAGCTTTCTTT.

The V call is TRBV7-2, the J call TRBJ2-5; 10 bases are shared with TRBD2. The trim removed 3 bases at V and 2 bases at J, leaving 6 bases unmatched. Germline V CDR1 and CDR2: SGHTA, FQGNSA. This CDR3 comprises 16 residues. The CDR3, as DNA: TGTGCCAGCAGCTTTAATCAGCGGGGGGGGCAAGAGACCCAGTACTTC. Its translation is CASSFNQRGGQETQYF. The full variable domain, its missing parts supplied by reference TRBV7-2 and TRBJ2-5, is GAGVSQSPSNKVTEKGKDVELRCDPISGHTALYWYRQSLGQGLEFLIYFQGNSAPDKSGLPSDRFSAERTGGSVSTLTIQRTQQEDSAVYLCASSFNQRGGQETQYFGPGTRLLVL.

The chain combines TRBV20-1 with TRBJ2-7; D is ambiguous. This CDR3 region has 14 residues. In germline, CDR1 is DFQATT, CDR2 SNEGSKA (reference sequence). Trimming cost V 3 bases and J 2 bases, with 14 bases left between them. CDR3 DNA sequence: TGCAGTGCTAGTTCTCGGCAGGAACCCTACGAGCAGTACTTC. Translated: CSASSRQEPYEQYF.

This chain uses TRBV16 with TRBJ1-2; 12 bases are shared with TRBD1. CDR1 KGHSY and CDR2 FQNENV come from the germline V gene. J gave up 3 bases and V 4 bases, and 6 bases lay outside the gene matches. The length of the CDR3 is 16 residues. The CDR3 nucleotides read TGTGCCAGCAGCCTGTCCGGGACAGGGGGCGACTATGGCTACACCTTC. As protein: CASSLSGTGGDYGYTF.

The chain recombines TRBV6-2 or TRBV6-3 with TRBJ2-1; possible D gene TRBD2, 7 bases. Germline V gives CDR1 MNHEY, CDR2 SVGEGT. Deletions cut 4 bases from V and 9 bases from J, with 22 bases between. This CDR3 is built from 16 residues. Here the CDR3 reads CASSSTFVWGGFEQFF. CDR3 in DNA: TGTGCCAGCAGTTCTACTTTTGTTTGGGGGGGCTTTGAGCAGTTCTTC.

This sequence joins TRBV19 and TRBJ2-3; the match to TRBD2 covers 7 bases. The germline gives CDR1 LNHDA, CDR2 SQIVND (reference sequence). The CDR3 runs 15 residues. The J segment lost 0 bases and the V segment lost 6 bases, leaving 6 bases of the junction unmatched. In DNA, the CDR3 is TGTGCCAGTAGGGGACCGGGACTAAGCACAGATACGCAGTATTTT. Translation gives CASRGPGLSTDTQYF.

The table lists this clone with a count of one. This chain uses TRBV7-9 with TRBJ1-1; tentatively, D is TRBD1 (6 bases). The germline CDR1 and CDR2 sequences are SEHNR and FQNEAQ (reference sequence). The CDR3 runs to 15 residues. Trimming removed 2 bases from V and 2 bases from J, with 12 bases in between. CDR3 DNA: TGTGCCAGCAGCTTATCCGGACAGTCTAACACTGAAGCTTTCTTT. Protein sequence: CASSLSGQSNTEAFF.